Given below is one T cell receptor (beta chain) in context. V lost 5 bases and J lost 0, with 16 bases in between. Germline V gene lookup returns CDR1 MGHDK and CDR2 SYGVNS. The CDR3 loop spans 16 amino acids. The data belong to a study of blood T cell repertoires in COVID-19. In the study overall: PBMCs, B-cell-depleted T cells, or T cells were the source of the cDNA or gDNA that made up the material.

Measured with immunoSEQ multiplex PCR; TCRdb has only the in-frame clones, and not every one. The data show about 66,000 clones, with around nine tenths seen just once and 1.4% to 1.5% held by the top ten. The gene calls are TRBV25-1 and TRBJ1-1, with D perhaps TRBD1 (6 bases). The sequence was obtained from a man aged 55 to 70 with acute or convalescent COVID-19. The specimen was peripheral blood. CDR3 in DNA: TGTGCCAGCAGTCCTCCGAGGGGGACCATGAACACTGAAGCTTTCTTT. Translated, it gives CASSPPRGTMNTEAFF.